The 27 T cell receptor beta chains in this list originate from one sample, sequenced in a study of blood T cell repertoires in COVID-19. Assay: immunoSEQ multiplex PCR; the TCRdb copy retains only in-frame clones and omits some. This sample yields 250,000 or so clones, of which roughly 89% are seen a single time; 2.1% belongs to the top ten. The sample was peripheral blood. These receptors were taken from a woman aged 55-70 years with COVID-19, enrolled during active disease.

The CDR3 protein is CASSLAGTGQGYTF. DNA for the CDR3: TGTGCCAGCAGTTTAGCCGGGACAGGGCAGGGCTACACCTTC. The rearrangement links TRBV27 to TRBJ1-2; TRBD1 matches at 9 bases. Germline CDR1 and CDR2: MNHEY and SMNVEV (reference sequence). The J segment lost 8 bases and the V segment lost 2 bases, leaving 6 bases of the junction unmatched. The CDR3 has 14 residues.

The DNA for the CDR3 is TGTGCCAGCTCACCGTCAGAGAACACTGAAGCTTTCTTT. Its translation is CASSPSENTEAFF. V and J are TRBV18 and TRBJ1-1; D remains ambiguous. CDR1 and CDR2 (germline): KGHSH, LQKENI. The CDR3 length is 13 residues. Trimming took off 3 bases at V and 1 base at J, with 6 bases between the two ends.

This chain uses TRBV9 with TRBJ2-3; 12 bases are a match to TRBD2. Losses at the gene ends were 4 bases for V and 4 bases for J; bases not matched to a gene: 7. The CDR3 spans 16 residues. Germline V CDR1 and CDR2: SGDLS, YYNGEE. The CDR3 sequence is CASSLLTSGGADTQYF. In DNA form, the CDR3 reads TGTGCCAGCAGCCTATTGACTAGCGGGGGTGCAGATACGCAGTATTTT.

CDR3 loop: CASSPDRGVQYEQYF. The CDR3 DNA reads TGTGCCAGCAGCCCTGATCGGGGGGTCCAGTACGAGCAGTACTTC. The rearrangement links TRBV7-2 to TRBJ2-7; 7 bases fit TRBD2. Germline V gene data show CDR1 as SGHTA and CDR2 as FQGNSA. The junction had 11 bases not matched to a gene; V was cut back by 5 bases and J by 4 bases. This CDR3 comprises 15 residues. Based on the CDR3 plus reference TRBV7-2 and TRBJ2-7, the full variable domain is GAGVSQSPSNKVTEKGKDVELRCDPISGHTALYWYRQSLGQGLEFLIYFQGNSAPDKSGLPSDRFSAERTGGSVSTLTIQRTQQEDSAVYLCASSPDRGVQYEQYFGPGTRLTVT.

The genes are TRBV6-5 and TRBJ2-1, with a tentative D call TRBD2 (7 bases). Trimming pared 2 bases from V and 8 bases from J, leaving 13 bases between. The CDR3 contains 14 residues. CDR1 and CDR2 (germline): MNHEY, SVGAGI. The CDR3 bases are TGTGCCAGCAGTTACGAGGGGGGGATGGATGAGCAGTTCTTC. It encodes CASSYEGGMDEQFF.

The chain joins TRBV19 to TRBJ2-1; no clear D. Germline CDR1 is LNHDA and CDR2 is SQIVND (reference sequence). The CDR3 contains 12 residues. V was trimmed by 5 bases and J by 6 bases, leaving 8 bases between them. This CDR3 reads CASSGQANEQFF. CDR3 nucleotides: TGTGCCAGTAGTGGTCAGGCCAATGAGCAGTTCTTC.

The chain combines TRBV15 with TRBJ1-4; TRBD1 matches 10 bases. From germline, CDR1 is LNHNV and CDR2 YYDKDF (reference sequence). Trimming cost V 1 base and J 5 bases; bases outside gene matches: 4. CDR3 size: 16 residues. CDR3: CATSRGDRGQNEKLFF. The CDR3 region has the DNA TGTGCCACCAGCAGAGGTGACAGGGGGCAAAATGAAAAACTGTTTTTT.

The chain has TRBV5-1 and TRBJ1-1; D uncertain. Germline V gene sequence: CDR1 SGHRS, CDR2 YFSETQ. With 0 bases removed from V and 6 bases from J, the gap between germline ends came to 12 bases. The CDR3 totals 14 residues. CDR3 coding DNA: TGCGCCAGCAGCTTGGGAGGCAGCAGCCCTGAAGCTTTCTTT. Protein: CASSLGGSSPEAFF.

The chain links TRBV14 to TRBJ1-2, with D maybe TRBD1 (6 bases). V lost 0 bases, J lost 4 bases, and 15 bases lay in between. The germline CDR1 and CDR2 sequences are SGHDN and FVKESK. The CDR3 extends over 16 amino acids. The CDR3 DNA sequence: TGTGCCAGCAGCCAAGACTACCGGGGGGCGGGCTATGGCTACACCTTC. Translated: CASSQDYRGAGYGYTF. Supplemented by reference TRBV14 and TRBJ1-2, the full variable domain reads EAGVTQFPSHSVIEKGQTVTLRCDPISGHDNLYWYRRVMGKEIKFLLHFVKESKQDESGMPNNRFLAERTGGTYSTLKVQPAELEDSGVYFCASSQDYRGAGYGYTFGSGTRLTVV.

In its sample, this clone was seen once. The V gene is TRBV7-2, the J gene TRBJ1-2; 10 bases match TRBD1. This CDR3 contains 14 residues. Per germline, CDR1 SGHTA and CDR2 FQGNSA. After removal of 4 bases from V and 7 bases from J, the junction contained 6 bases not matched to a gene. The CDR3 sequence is CASSSGTGVVGYTF. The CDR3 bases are TGTGCCAGCAGCTCCGGGACAGGGGTGGTTGGCTACACCTTC.

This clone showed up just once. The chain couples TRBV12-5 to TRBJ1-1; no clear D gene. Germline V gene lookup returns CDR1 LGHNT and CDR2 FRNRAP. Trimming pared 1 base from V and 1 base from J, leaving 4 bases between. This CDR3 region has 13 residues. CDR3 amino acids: CASGLGRNTEAFF. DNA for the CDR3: TGTGCTAGTGGTTTGGGCAGGAACACTGAAGCTTTCTTT.

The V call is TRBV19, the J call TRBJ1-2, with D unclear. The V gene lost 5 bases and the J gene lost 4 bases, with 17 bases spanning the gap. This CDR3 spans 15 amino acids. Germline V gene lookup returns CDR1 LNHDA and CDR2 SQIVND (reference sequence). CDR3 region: CASSLGGTGGYGYTF. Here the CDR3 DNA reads TGTGCCAGTAGTCTCGGTGGAACGGGAGGCTATGGCTACACCTTC.

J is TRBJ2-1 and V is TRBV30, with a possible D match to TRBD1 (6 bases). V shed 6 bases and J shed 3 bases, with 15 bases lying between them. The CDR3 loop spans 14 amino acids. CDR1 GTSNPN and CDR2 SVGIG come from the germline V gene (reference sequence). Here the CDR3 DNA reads TGTGCCTGTCCAAAGGGGGTTCTCTACAATGAGCAGTTCTTC. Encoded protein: CACPKGVLYNEQFF.

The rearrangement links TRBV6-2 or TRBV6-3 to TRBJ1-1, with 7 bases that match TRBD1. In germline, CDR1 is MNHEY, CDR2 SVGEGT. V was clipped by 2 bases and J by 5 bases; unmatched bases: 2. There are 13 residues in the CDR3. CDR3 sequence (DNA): TGTGCCAGCAGTTACCCAGGGGGGACTGAAGCTTTCTTT. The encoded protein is CASSYPGGTEAFF.

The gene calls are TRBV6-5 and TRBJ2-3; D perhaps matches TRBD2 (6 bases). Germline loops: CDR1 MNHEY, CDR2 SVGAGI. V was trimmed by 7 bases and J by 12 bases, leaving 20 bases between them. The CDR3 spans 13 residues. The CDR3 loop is CASTPRGTSFQYF. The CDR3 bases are TGTGCCAGCACCCCAAGGGGAACTAGCTTTCAGTATTTT.

CDR3 nucleotide sequence: TGTGCCAGCAGCTTAGATCTCGGACATTTTCACACAGATACGCAGTATTTT. Its protein is CASSLDLGHFHTDTQYF. The chain combines TRBV11-2 with TRBJ2-3, with a tentative D call TRBD1 (5 bases). V lost 0 bases and J 2 bases, leaving 15 bases between the germline ends. This CDR3 spans 17 amino acids. Germline-derived CDR1 and CDR2 are SGHAT and FQNNGV. The complete variable domain, with remaining parts taken from reference TRBV11-2 and TRBJ2-3, reads EAGVAQSPRYKIIEKRQSVAFWCNPISGHATLYWYQQILGQGPKLLIQFQNNGVVDDSQLPKDRFSAERLKGVDSTLKIQPAKLEDSAVYLCASSLDLGHFHTDTQYFGPGTRLTVL.

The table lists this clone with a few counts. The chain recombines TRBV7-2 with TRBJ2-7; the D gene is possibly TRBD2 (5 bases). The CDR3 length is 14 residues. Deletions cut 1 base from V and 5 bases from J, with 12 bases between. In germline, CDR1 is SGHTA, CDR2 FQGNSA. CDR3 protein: CASSLGGFYDEQYF. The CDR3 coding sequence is TGTGCCAGCAGCTTAGGCGGGTTTTACGACGAGCAGTACTTC.

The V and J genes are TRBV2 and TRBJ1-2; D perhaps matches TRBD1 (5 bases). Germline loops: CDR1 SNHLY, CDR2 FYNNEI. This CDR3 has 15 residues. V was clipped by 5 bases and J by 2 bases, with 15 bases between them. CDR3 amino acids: CASSLRDWRNYGYTF. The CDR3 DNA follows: TGTGCCAGCAGTCTCCGGGACTGGAGAAACTATGGCTACACCTTC.

CDR3 sequence reads: CASSLTGGADGYTF. CDR3 in DNA: TGTGCCAGCAGCTTAACAGGGGGCGCCGATGGCTACACCTTC. V and J are TRBV7-2 and TRBJ1-2; 9 positions match TRBD1. Germline CDR1 reads SGHTA; CDR2 reads FQGNSA. The CDR3 contains 14 residues. Trimming removed 2 bases from V and 6 bases from J; junction bases left unmatched: 4.

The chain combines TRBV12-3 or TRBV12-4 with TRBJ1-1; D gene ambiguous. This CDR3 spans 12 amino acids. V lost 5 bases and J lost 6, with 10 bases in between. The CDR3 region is CASSQNVAEAFF. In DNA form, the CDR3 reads TGTGCCAGCAGTCAAAATGTAGCTGAAGCTTTCTTT.

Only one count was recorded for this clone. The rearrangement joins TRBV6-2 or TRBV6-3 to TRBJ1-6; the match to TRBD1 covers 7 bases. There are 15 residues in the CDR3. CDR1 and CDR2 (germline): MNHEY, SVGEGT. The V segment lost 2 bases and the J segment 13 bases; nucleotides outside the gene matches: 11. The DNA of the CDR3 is TGTGCCAGCAGTTACCTCGGACAGGTCGTTGATCCCCTCCACTTT. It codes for CASSYLGQVVDPLHF.

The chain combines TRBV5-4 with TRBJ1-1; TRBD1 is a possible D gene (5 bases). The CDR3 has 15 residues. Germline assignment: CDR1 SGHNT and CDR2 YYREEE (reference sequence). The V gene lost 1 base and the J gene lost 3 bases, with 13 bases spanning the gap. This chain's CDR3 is CASSLTQGADTEAFF. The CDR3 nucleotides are TGTGCCAGCAGCTTGACACAAGGGGCGGACACTGAAGCTTTCTTT.

The CDR3 region is CASSSDGGEQFF. In nucleotides, the CDR3 is TGCGCCAGCAGCTCGGACGGAGGTGAGCAGTTCTTC. This sequence joins TRBV5-1 and TRBJ2-1; D is perhaps TRBD2 (5 bases). The V end was cut by 3 bases, the J end by 9 bases, with 10 bases between. The length of the CDR3 is 12 residues. Germline-derived CDR1 and CDR2 are SGHRS and YFSETQ. Full variable domain (missing parts from reference TRBV5-1 and TRBJ2-1): KAGVTQTPRYLIKTRGQQVTLSCSPISGHRSVSWYQQTPGQGLQFLFEYFSETQRNKGNFPGRFSGRQFSNSRSEMNVSTLELGDSALYLCASSSDGGEQFFGPGTRLTVL.

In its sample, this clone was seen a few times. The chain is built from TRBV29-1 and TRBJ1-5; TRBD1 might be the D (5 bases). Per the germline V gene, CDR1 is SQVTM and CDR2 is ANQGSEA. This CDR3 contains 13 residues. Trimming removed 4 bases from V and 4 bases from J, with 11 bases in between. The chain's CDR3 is CSVALGVNQPQHF. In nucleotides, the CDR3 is TGCAGCGTTGCCCTAGGGGTTAATCAGCCCCAGCATTTT.

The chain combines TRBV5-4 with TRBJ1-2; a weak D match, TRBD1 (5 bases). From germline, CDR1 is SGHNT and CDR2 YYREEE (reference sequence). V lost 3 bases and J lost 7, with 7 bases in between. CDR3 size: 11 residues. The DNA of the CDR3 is TGTGCCAGCAGCTCCGACAGTGGCTACACCTTC. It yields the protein CASSSDSGYTF. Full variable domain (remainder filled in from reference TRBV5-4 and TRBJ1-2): ETGVTQSPTHLIKTRGQQVTLRCSSQSGHNTVSWYQQALGQGPQFIFQYYREEENGRGNFPPRFSGLQFPNYSSELNVNALELDDSALYLCASSSDSGYTFGSGTRLTVV.

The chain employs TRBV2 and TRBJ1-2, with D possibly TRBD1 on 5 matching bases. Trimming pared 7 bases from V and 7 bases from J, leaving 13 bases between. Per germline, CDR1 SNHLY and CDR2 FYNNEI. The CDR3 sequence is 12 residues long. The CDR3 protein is CASTRRDVGYTF. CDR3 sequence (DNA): TGTGCCAGCACGAGGAGGGACGTTGGCTACACCTTC.

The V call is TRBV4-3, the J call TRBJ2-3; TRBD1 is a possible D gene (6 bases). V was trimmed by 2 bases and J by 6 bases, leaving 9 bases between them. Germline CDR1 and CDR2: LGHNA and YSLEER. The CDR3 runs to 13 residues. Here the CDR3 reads CASSQTGFDTQYF. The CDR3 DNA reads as TGCGCCAGCAGCCAAACAGGGTTCGATACGCAGTATTTT.